The clone carrying this TCR beta chain appeared many times. The germline V and J ends were trimmed by 6 bases and 11 bases, with 16 bases remaining between them. Germline V gene lookup returns CDR1 DFQATT and CDR2 SNEGSKA (reference sequence). The CDR3 is 11 residues long. In the original processing: Estimation of nucleated cell counts was performed using reference gene primer amplification. Clones were read by immunoSEQ multiplex PCR, and TCRdb kept only the in-frame ones, dropping some. The D gene and trimming were derived from the DNA, and the V and J assignments and clone size from that table. The data contain around 100,000 clones, around nine tenths of them singletons. The data stem from a study of blood T cell repertoires in COVID-19. Across the study: Acute and convalescent COVID-19 specimens originated in the United States, Italy and Spain. In each case, the material was cDNA or gDNA derived from T cells, B-cell-depleted T cells, or PBMCs.

Sequencing input: peripheral blood. This clonotype originated in a man aged 40-55 years with acute or convalescent COVID-19. The chain combines TRBV20-1 with TRBJ1-1; D might be TRBD1 (6 bases). The CDR3: CSASGGPGAFF. The CDR3 nucleotides read TGCAGTGCCAGTGGGGGGCCTGGGGCTTTCTTT.